The clone carrying this T cell receptor (beta chain) came up many times. Researchers prepared the TCRbeta library using unique molecular identifiers, the study reports. Using its own MiXCR run on the PCR reads, TCRdb lists one record per CDR3 protein. This sample carries about 230,000 distinct CDR3 sequences, 9.5% to 15% of them seen once, and the ten largest clones take around 2.5%. This entry comes from a study of T-cell reconstitution after alpha-beta-depleted transplantation in children. The germline V gene has CDR1 DFQATT and CDR2 SNEGSKA (reference sequence). V dropped 6 bases and J dropped 5; count of bases not matched to a gene: 17. The CDR3 spans 17 residues.

Sample: PBMCs from the stem cell graft donor, taken from the stem cell graft. This clonotype originated in a human donor who donated a stem cell graft to a child with acute lymphoblastic leukemia. The V and J genes are TRBV20-1 and TRBJ2-7; 12 bases map to TRBD1. The CDR3 loop reads CSAPTGTGGVWPHEQYF. The CDR3, as DNA: TGCAGTGCCCCGACCGGGACAGGGGGCGTCTGGCCCCACGAGCAGTACTTC.